This T cell receptor (beta chain) was sequenced in a study of OX40 agonist ivuxolimab in advanced cancers. Data came from immunoSEQ multiplex PCR; TCRdb stores just in-frame clones and leaves some out. The top ten clones hold 0.4% to 0.55% of a sample with 60,000 to 90,000 clones, roughly four fifths of them seen once. This CDR3 is 17 amino acids long. Between the trimmed V and J ends, which lost 0 bases and 0 bases, there was a span of 13 bases. CDR1 SGHRS and CDR2 YFSETQ come from the germline V gene. This receptor was taken from an adult with an advanced solid tumor such as melanoma, head and neck, liver or kidney cancer. This specimen was CD4+ or CD8+ T cells sorted from blood, taken in a trial of the OX40 agonist ivuxolimab. V usage is TRBV5-1 and J usage is TRBJ1-3; D is undetermined. The CDR3 spells CASSLGGYSLSGNTIYF. The DNA of the CDR3 is TGCGCCAGCAGCTTGGGGGGATATTCCCTCTCTGGAAACACCATATATTTT. Filled out from reference TRBV5-1 and TRBJ1-3, the complete variable domain reads KAGVTQTPRYLIKTRGQQVTLSCSPISGHRSVSWYQQTPGQGLQFLFEYFSETQRNKGNFPGRFSGRQFSNSRSEMNVSTLELGDSALYLCASSLGGYSLSGNTIYFGEGSWLTVV.